This T cell receptor (beta chain) is drawn from a study of PD-1 blockade in mismatch repair-deficient tumors. Every patient had mismatch repair deficiency by PCR or immunohistochemistry. The TCR-sequenced patients were a few responders to pembrolizumab. Study results and limitations: Rapid post-treatment expansion, then contraction, generally preceding radiologic response, marked tumor-resident clones.

Of note for this clone: Antigen unknown.

Generated by immunoSEQ multiplex PCR, the TCRdb table keeps only in-frame clones and is missing some. The table lists approximately 22,000 clones, almost 85% of them singletons, with roughly 17% in the top ten. V lost 6 bases to trimming and J lost 2 bases; unmatched junction nucleotides: 19. This CDR3 is 18 amino acids long. CDR1 and CDR2 (germline): LNHDA, SQIVND (reference sequence). This chain links TRBV19 with TRBJ2-7, with 7 bases that match TRBD2. The input for sequencing was peripheral blood, taken 2 weeks after starting pembrolizumab. The TCR originated in an adult with mismatch repair-deficient cancer. The CDR3 DNA reads as TGTGCCAGTAGCCGGGACTATCGGGCCCCTACTTCCGCCTACGAGCAGTACTTC. Translation: CASSRDYRAPTSAYEQYF.